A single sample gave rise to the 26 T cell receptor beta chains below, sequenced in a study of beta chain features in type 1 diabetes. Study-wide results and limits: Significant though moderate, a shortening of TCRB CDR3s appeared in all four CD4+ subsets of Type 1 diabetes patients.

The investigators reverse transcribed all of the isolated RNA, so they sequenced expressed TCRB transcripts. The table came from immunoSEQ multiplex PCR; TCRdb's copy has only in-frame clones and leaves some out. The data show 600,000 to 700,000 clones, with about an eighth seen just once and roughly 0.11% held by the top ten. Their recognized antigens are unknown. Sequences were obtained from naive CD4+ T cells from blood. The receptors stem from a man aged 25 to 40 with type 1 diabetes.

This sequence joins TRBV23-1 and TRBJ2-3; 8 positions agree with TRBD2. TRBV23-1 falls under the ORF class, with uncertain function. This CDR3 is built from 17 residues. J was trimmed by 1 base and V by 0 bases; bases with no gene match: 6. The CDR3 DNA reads TGCGCCAGCAGTCAATCTAGGGCTAGCGGGCGCACAGATACGCAGTATTTT. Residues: CASSQSRASGRTDTQYF.

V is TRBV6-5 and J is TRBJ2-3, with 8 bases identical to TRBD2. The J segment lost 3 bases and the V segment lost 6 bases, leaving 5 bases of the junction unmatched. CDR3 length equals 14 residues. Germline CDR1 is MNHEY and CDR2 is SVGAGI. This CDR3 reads CASRTGGTTDTQYF. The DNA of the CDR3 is TGTGCCAGCAGGACGGGGGGGACGACAGATACGCAGTATTTT.

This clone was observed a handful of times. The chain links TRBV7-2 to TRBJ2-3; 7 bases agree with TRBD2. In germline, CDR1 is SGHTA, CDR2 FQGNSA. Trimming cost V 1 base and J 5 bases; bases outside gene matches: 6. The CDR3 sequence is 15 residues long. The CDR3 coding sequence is TGTGCCAGCAGCTTAGAGCGGGGCAACGGAGATACGCAGTATTTT. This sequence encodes CASSLERGNGDTQYF.

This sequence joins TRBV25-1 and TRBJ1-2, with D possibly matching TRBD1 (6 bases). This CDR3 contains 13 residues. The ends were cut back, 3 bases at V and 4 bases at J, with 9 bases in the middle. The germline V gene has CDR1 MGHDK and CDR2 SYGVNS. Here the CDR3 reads CASSEGHFYGYTF. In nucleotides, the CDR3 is TGTGCCAGCAGTGAGGGACACTTCTATGGCTACACCTTC.

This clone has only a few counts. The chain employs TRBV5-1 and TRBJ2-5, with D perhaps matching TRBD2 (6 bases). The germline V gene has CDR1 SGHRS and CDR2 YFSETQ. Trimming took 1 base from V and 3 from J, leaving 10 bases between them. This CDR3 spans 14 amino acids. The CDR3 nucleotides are TGCGCCAGCAGCTTGACAACGGGGGAAGAGACCCAGTACTTC. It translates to CASSLTTGEETQYF. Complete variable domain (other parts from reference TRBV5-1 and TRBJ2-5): KAGVTQTPRYLIKTRGQQVTLSCSPISGHRSVSWYQQTPGQGLQFLFEYFSETQRNKGNFPGRFSGRQFSNSRSEMNVSTLELGDSALYLCASSLTTGEETQYFGPGTRLLVL.

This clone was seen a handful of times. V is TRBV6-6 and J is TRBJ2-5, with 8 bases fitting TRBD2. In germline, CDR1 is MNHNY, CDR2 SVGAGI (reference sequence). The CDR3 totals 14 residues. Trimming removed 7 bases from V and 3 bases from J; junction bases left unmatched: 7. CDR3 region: CASNPGTREETQYF. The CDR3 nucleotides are TGTGCCAGCAACCCCGGGACTAGAGAAGAGACCCAGTACTTC.

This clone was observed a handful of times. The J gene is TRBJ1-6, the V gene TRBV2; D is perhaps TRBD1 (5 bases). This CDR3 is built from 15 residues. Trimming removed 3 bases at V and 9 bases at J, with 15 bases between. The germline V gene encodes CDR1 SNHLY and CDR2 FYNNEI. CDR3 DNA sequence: TGTGCCAGCAGTGAGGCACGGGCCGGGGGTTCACCCCTCCACTTT. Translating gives CASSEARAGGSPLHF.

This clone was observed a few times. The CDR3 DNA reads as TGTGCCAGCAGTGAATACGACAGCCGCTTTCCCTTGAACACTGAAGCTTTCTTT. Protein product: CASSEYDSRFPLNTEAFF. The rearrangement uses TRBV25-1 and TRBJ1-1; a possible D gene is TRBD1 (5 bases). The CDR3 is 18 residues long. Looked up from germline, CDR1 is MGHDK and CDR2 is SYGVNS. Trimming left V 0 bases short and J 0 bases short, with 17 bases between.

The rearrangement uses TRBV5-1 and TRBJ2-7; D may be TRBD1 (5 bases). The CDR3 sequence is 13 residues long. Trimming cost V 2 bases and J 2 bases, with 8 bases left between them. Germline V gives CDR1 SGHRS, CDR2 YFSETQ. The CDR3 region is CASSFQGPYEQYF. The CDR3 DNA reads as TGCGCCAGCAGCTTCCAGGGCCCCTACGAGCAGTACTTC.

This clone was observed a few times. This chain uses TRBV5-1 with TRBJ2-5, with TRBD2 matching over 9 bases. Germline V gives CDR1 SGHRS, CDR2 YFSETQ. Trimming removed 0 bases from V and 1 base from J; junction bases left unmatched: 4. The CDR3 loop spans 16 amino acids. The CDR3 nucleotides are TGCGCCAGCAGCTTGGGAAGCGGGGGGCCCCAAGAGACCCAGTACTTC. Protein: CASSLGSGGPQETQYF.

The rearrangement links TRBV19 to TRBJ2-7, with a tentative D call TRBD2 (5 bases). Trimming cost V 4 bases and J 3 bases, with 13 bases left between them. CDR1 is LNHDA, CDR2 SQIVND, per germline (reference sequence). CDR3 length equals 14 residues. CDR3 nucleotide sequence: TGTGCCAGTAGTAGGCAACTAGATCTCTACGAGCAGTACTTC. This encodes CASSRQLDLYEQYF.

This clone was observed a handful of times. CDR3 loop: CSARGFGELFF. In DNA, the CDR3 is TGCAGTGCTAGAGGGTTTGGGGAGCTGTTTTTT. The V gene is TRBV20-1, the J gene TRBJ2-2; D not resolved. Per germline, CDR1 DFQATT and CDR2 SNEGSKA (reference sequence). The CDR3 spans 11 residues. V lost 1 base and J lost 8, with 5 bases in between.

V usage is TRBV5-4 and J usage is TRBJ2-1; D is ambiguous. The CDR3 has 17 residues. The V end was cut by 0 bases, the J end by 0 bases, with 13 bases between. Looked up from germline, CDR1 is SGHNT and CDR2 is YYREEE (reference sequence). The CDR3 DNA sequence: TGTGCCAGCAGCTTGGCGGCCGGTTTAAGCTCCTACAATGAGCAGTTCTTC. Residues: CASSLAAGLSSYNEQFF.

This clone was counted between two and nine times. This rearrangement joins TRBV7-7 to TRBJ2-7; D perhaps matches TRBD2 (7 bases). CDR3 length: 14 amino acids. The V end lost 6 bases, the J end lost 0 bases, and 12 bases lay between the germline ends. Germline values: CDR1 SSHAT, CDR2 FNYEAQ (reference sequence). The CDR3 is CASSPGGHSYEQYF. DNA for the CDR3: TGTGCCAGCAGTCCCGGGGGGCACTCCTACGAGCAGTACTTC.

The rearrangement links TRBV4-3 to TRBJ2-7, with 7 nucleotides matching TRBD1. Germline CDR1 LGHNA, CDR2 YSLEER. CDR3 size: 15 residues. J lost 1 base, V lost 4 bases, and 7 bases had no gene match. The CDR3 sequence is CASSPTGTASYEQYF. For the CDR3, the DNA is TGCGCCAGCAGCCCAACCGGGACAGCGTCCTACGAGCAGTACTTC.

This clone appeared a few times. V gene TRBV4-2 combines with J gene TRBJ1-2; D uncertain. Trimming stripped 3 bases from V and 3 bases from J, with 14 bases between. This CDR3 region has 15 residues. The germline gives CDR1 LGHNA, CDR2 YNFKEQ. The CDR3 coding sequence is TGTGCCAGCAGCCAGTCTGAGACTCGTGACTATGGCTACACCTTC. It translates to CASSQSETRDYGYTF.

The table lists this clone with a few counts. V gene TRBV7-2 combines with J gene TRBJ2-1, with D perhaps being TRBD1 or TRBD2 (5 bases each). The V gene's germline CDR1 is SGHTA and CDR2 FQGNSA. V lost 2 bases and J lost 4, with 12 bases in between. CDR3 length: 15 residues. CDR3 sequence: CASSLSREFYNEQFF. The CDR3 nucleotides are TGTGCCAGCAGCTTATCCAGGGAGTTTTACAATGAGCAGTTCTTC.

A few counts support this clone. CDR3: CASSPRNSLNTGELFF. DNA of the CDR3: TGTGCCAGCTCACCGAGGAACAGCCTGAACACCGGGGAGCTGTTTTTT. The J gene is TRBJ2-2, the V gene TRBV18; D gene uncertain. V shed 3 bases and J shed 1 base, with 12 bases lying between them. Germline CDR1 is KGHSH and CDR2 is LQKENI. The CDR3 loop spans 16 amino acids.

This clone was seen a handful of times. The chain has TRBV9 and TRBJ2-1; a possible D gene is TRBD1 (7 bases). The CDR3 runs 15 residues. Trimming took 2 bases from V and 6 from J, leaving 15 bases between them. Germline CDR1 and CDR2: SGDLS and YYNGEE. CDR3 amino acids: CASSVRQGGFNEQFF. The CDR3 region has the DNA TGTGCCAGCAGCGTTCGACAGGGAGGTTTCAATGAGCAGTTCTTC.

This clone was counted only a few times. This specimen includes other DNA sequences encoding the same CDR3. The CDR3 DNA is TGTGCCAGCAGTTACTCTCGGAACACCGGGGAGCTGTTTTTT. This encodes CASSYSRNTGELFF. V gene TRBV6-5 combines with J gene TRBJ2-2, with D unclear. Trimming cost V 0 bases and J 1 base, with 3 bases left between them. The germline V gene encodes CDR1 MNHEY and CDR2 SVGAGI. The CDR3 has 14 residues.

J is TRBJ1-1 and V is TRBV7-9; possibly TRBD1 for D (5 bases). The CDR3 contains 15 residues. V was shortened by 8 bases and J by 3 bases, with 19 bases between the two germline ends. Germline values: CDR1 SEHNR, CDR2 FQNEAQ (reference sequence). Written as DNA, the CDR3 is TGTGCCAGCCGAAAAGGCCAGGGAGGGGACACTGAAGCTTTCTTT. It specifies CASRKGQGGDTEAFF.

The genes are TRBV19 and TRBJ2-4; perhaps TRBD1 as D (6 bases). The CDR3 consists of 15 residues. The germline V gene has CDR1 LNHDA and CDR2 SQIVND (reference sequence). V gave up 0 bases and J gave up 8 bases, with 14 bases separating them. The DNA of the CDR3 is TGTGCCAGTAGTATAGATCGGACAGTCCGAGACATTCAGTACTTC. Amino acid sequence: CASSIDRTVRDIQYF.

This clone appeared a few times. CDR3 sequence reads: CASSVPGQGAEQYF. CDR3 DNA sequence: TGTGCCAGCAGTGTCCCGGGACAGGGTGCCGAGCAGTACTTC. The V call is TRBV25-1, the J call TRBJ2-7; TRBD1 agrees at 9 bases. This CDR3 contains 14 residues. Per germline, CDR1 MGHDK and CDR2 SYGVNS. V dropped 4 bases and J dropped 6; count of bases not matched to a gene: 7.

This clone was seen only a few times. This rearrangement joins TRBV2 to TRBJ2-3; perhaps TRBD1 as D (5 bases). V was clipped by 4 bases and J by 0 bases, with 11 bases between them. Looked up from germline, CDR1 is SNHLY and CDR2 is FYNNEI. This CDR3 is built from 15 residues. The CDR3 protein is CASSAGRQSTDTQYF. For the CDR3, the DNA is TGTGCCAGCAGTGCAGGGCGGCAAAGCACAGATACGCAGTATTTT.

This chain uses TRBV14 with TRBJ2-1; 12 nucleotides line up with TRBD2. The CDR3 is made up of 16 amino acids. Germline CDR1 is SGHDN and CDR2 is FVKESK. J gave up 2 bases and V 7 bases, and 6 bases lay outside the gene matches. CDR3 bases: TGTGCCAGCACCTTATCTAGCGGGGGGGCCTACAATGAGCAGTTCTTC. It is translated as CASTLSSGGAYNEQFF.

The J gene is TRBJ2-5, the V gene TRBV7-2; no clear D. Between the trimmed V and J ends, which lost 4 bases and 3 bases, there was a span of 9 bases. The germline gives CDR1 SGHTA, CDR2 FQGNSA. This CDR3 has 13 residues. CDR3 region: CASSYGRKETQYF. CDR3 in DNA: TGTGCCAGCAGCTACGGACGGAAAGAGACCCAGTACTTC.